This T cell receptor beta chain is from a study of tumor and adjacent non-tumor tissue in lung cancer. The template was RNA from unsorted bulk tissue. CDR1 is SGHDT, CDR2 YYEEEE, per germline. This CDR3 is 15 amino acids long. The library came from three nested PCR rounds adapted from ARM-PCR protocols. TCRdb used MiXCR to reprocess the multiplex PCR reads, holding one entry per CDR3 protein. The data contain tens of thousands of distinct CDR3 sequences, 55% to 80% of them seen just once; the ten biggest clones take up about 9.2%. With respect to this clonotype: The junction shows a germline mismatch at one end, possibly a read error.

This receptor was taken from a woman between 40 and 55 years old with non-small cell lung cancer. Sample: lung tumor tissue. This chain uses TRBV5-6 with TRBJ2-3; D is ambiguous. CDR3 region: CASNLGILSTETQYF. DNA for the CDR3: TGTGCCAGCAACTTGGGTATCCTTAGCACAGAAACGCAATATTTT.